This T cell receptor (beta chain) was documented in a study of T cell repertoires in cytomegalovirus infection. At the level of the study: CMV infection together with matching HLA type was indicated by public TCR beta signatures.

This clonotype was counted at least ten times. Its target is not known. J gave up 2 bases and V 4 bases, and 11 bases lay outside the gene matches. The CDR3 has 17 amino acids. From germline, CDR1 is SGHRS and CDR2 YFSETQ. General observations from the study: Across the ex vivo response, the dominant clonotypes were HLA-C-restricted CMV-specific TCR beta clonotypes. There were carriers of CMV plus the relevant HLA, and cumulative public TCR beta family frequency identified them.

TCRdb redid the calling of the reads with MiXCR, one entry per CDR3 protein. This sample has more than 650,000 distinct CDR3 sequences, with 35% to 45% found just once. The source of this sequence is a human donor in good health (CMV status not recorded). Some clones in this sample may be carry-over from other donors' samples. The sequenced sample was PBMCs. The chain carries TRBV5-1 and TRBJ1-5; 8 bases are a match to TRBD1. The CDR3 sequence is CASSPTPTGVGNQPQHF. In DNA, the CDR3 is TGCGCCAGCAGCCCCACGCCGACAGGGGTTGGCAATCAGCCCCAGCATTTT.